Here is one TCR beta chain with its context. Its antigen is unknown. During its preparation, the TCRbeta library received unique molecular identifiers. TCRdb itself ran the PCR reads through MiXCR, one entry per CDR3 protein. The sample records over 400,000 distinct CDR3 sequences, 43% being singletons. These data are taken from a study of T-cell reconstitution after alpha-beta-depleted transplantation in children. General study findings and limits: High day-60 TCRbeta diversity in some patients came from surviving recipient T cells and thymic progenitors. Expanded graft clones numbering several hundred reportedly gave rise to alpha-beta T cells about two months after transplant.

V dropped 4 bases and J dropped 3 bases, with 12 bases sitting between them. This CDR3 is 14 amino acids long. Germline-derived CDR1 and CDR2 are SQVTM and ANQGSEA. The material sequenced was PBMCs, taken before TCRalphabeta/CD19-depleted stem cell transplant. This sequence joins TRBV29-1 and TRBJ2-2; either TRBD1 or TRBD2 may fit D (6 bases each). The sequence came from a girl aged 2-10 years with aplastic anemia, due to receive a stem cell transplant. CDR3 residues: CSVGVGGYTGELFF. The CDR3 coding sequence is TGCAGCGTTGGAGTAGGGGGGTACACCGGGGAGCTGTTTTTT.